This T cell receptor (beta chain) was retrieved from a study of metastatic and nonmetastatic thyroid tumors. Looking at the study overall: Where malignant and benign thyroid patients were concerned, repertoires were compared across blood and tumor or nodule tissue. General observations from the study: According to reports, the diversity of TCR beta was significantly higher in malignant thyroid tumors than in benign nodules, and this held in both blood and tumor samples.

As handled by the study authors: Variation in CDR3 across clinicopathological groups served as the basis for constructing a distant-metastasis classifier in papillary thyroid cancer. TCRdb re-analyzed the PCR reads through MiXCR. The V and J calls follow TCRdb's processing rather than the paper's. The table lists 2,500 to 3,500 clones, roughly 25% of them singletons. The CDR3 spans 15 residues. V shed 1 base, J shed 7 bases, and the junction held 11 bases outside the gene matches. Germline V lookup: CDR1 DFQATT, CDR2 SNEGSKA (reference sequence). Judged by abundance, this clone is medium-sized. Its antigen is currently unknown. Thyroid surgery was preceded by no treatment in any patient.

This clonotype originated in a female donor with papillary thyroid cancer or a benign thyroid nodule (not recorded which). Some clones in this sample may be carry-over from other donors' samples. The sequenced material came from tumor tissue. The chain is built from TRBV20-1 and TRBJ2-3; 7 bases are shared with TRBD2. The chain's CDR3 is CSARATSDNRNTQYF. The CDR3 DNA reads as TGCAGTGCTAGAGCCACTAGCGACAATCGAAATACGCAGTATTTT.